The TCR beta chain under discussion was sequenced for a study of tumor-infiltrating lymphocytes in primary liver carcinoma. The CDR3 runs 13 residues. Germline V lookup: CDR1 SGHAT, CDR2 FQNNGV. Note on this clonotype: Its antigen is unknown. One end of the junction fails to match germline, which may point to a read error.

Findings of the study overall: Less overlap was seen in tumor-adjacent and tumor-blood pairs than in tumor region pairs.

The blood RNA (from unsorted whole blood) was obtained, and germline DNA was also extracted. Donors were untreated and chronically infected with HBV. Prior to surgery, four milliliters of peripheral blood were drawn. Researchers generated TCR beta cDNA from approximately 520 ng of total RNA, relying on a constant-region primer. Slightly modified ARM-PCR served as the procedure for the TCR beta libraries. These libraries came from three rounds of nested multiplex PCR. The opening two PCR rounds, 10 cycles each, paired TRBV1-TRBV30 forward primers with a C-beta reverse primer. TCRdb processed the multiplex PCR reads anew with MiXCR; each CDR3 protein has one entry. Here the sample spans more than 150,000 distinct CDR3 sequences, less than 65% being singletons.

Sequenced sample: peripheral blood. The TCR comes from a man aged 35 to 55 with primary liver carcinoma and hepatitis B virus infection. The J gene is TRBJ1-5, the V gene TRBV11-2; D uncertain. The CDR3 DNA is TGTGCCGGCAGCTTAGTAAGCAATCAACCCCAGCATTTT. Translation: CAGSLVSNQPQHF.